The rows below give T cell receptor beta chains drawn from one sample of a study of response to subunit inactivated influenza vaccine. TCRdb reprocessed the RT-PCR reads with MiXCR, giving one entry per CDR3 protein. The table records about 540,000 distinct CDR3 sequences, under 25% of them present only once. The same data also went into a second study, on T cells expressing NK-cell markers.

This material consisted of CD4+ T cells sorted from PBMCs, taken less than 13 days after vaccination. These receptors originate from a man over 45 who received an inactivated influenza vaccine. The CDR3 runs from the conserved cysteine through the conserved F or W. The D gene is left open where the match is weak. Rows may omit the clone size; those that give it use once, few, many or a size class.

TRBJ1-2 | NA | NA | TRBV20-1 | TGCAGTGCTAAATGGGGAAGAGGCTATGGCTACACCTTC | CSAKWGRGYGYTF
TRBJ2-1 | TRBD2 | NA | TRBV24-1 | TGTGCCACCAGTGACAAGGGACTAGCGGGGATCTCCTACAATGAGCAGTTCTTC | CATSDKGLAGISYNEQFF
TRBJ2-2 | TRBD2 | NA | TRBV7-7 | TGTGCCAGCAGCCCCTGGGGAGGGGACACCGGGGAGCTGTTTTTT | CASSPWGGDTGELFF
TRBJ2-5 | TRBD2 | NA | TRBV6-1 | TGTGCCAGCAGCGCCGGGACTAGCGGATTCGGAGAGACCCAGTACTTC | CASSAGTSGFGETQYF
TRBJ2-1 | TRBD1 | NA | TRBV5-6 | TGTGCCAGCAGCTTTACAGGGGGTTACTACAATGAGCAGTTCTTC | CASSFTGGYYNEQFF
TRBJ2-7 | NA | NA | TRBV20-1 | TGCAGTGCTAACAACCCTTTGGTCTACGAGCAGTACTTC | CSANNPLVYEQYF
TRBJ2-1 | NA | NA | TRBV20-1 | TGCAGTGCTAACTATGCCGGGACGTCCGATGAGCAGTTCTTC | CSANYAGTSDEQFF
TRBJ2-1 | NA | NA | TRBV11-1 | TGTGCCAGCAGCTTTGGGGGGGACAGGCGTCCCTCCTACAATGAGCAGTTCTTC | CASSFGGDRRPSYNEQFF
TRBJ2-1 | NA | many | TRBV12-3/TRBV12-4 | TGTGCCAGCAGTTTCTTCTCCGACAGAAACGAGTTCTTC | CASSFFSDRNEFF
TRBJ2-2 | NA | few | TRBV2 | TGTGCCAGCAACACCCTGGAACCCGGGGAGCTGTTTTTT | CASNTLEPGELFF
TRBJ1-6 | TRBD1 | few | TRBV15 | TGTGCCACCAGGAGCGACAGGGGCGGTAATTCACCCCTCCACTTT | CATRSDRGGNSPLHF
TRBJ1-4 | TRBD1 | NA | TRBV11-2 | TGTGCCAGCAGCCCCTGGACAGGGACTACTGCAACTAATGAAAAACTGTTTTTT | CASSPWTGTTATNEKLFF
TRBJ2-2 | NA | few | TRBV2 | TGTGCCAGCAGGAGGGGGGACGGGAACACCGGGGAGCTGTTTTTT | CASRRGDGNTGELFF
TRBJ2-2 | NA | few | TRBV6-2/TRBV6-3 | TGTGCCAGCAGCAATCGACTGAACACCGGGGAGCTGTTTTTT | CASSNRLNTGELFF
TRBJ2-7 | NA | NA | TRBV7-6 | TGTGCCAGCAGCTTATCAATAGGGATCTCCTACGAGCAGTACTTC | CASSLSIGISYEQYF
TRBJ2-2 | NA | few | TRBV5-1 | TGCGCCAGCAAGACGCAGGGAAGTACCGGGGAGCTGTTTTTT | CASKTQGSTGELFF
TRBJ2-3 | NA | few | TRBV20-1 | TGCAGTGCTAGAATTAGGGGCTACCTCACGGATACGCAGTATTTT | CSARIRGYLTDTQYF
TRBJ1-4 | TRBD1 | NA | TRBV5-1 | TGCGCCAGCAGCGTGACAGGGTTTGAAAAACTGTTTTTT | CASSVTGFEKLFF
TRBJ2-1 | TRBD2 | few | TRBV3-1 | TGTGCCAGCAGCCAAGATCGACTAGCGGGCCGCTCCTACAATGAGCAGTTCTTC | CASSQDRLAGRSYNEQFF
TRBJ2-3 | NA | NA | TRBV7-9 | TGTGCCAGCAGCGTAGAGCTTACGCAGTATTTT | CASSVELTQYF
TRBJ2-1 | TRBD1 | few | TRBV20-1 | TGCAGTGAAAAAGAAGGACAGGGAAGGGGCCGGAGGCAGTTCTTC | CSEKEGQGRGRRQFF
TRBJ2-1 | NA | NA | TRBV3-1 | TGTGCCAGCAGCCAACAGGGGGGTGGTTACAATGAGCAGTTCTTC | CASSQQGGGYNEQFF
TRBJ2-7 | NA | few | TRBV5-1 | TGCGCCAGCAGCTTTGGTGGCAGCCTCTACGAGCAGTACTTC | CASSFGGSLYEQYF
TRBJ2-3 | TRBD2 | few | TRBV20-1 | TGCAGTGCTCGAGACTACCGGGAGGGGGACGTTACGCAGTATTTT | CSARDYREGDVTQYF
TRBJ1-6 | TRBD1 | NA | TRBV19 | TGTGCCAGTAGCTCCGGGACAGGGGGCGATAATTCACCCCTCCACTTT | CASSSGTGGDNSPLHF
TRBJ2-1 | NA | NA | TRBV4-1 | TGCGCCAGTAGTAAGACAGGTCATTCTAGGGGCAATGAGCAGTTCTTC | CASSKTGHSRGNEQFF
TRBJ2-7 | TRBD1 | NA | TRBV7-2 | TGTGCCAGCAGCTCGAGAGGGGACAGCTACGAGCAGTACTTC | CASSSRGDSYEQYF
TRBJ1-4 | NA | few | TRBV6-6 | TGTGCCAGCCGGTCAGGCCAAAATGAAAAACTGTTTTTT | CASRSGQNEKLFF
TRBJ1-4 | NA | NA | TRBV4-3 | TGCGCCAGCAGCCCTCAAGATGCAACTAATGAAAAACTGTTTTTT | CASSPQDATNEKLFF
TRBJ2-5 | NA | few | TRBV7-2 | TGTGCCAGCACCTCCGGGGAAAGGGCGACCCAGTACTTC | CASTSGERATQYF
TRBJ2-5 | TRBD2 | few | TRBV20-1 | TGCAGTGCTAGTGCGATAGCGGGAGGTCAAGAGACCCAGTACTTC | CSASAIAGGQETQYF
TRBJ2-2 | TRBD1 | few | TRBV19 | TGTGCCAGCCGGTCAACCTGGGACAGAGGTATGAACACCGGGGAGCTGTTTTTT | CASRSTWDRGMNTGELFF
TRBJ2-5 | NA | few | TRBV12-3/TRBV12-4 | TGTGCCAGTGGGGGGGCCGTTGGCCTGGGGGAGACCCAGTACTTC | CASGGAVGLGETQYF